This T cell receptor (beta chain) is from a study of shared clonotypes between healthy human individuals. The study, taken as a whole, reports: The four-donor shared clonotypes exceeded non-shared clonotypes in generation probability, with non-shared ones scoring lower. Among donors, clonotype sharing was expected to be affected by sequencing depth. Sharing across a few donors was seen in roughly 5% of naive CD4 clonotypes.

Concerning this clone itself: Its antigen is not known.

Assay used: immunoSEQ multiplex PCR; TCRdb lists only in-frame clones, some missing. The repertoire consists of about 730,000 clones, with roughly 72% occurring once and the leading ten covering under 2%. Donors comprised healthy HIV-negative adults lacking recent acute infections or vaccinations. There are 14 residues in the CDR3. Trimming pared 5 bases from V and 7 bases from J, leaving 15 bases between. CDR1 and CDR2 (germline): MNHEY, SMNVEV (reference sequence). Sample: memory CD4+ T cells sorted from blood. Noted subset: CD45RA-negative fraction. The genes are TRBV27 and TRBJ1-5; no reliable D call. This receptor was identified in a woman in her 30s in good health. CDR3 nucleotides: TGTGCCAGCAGTCCTGACGCGGGGTGGCAGCCCCAGCATTTT. Amino acid sequence: CASSPDAGWQPQHF.